This TCR beta chain was identified in a study of identical twins. TCRdb used MiXCR to reprocess the 5' RACE reads, holding one entry per CDR3 protein. The sample includes a few hundred thousand distinct CDR3 sequences, approximately 14% of them seen just once. This clonotype has more than one count but fewer than ten. Germline CDR1 and CDR2: DFQATT and SNEGSKA (reference sequence). J lost 7 bases, V lost 2 bases, and 4 bases had no gene match. The CDR3 covers 15 residues. The same specimen was also included in a second study, on yellow fever vaccine responses in identical twins.

The sequence derives from a woman aged 18-29 years in good health. The sequencing input was CD4+ T cells sorted from blood. The rearrangement links TRBV20-1 to TRBJ2-1; 14 nucleotides line up with TRBD2. CDR3 region: CSARSGTSGRNEQFF. CDR3 bases: TGCAGTGCTAGAAGTGGGACTAGCGGGAGAAATGAGCAGTTCTTC.